This TCR beta chain was recovered during a study of lymphopenia after photon versus proton radiotherapy. Points from the study as a whole: Post-nadir TCR diversity decline inversely tracked overall survival among those who died. Survival link was tested only in deceased patients; proton benefit remains a possibility. Relative stability marked proton patients; photon patients lost diversity and naive cells. Post-nadir diversity loss with photons came from oligoclonal expansion, particularly CD8+ Temra cells.

With 6 bases removed from V and 2 bases from J, the gap between germline ends came to 17 bases. CDR1 MNHEY and CDR2 SVGAGI come from the germline V gene. This CDR3 is 15 amino acids long. Only in-frame clones appear in the TCRdb table, and some are missing; sequencing was by immunoSEQ multiplex PCR. This sample has about 3,800 clones, with about 71% found just once. Remarks on this clone: Its antigen remains unidentified.

The receptor was derived from a man aged 80 or over with esophageal cancer. Here the sequenced sample was peripheral blood, taken from a patient treated with proton-based radiotherapy. The chain recombines TRBV6-5 with TRBJ2-7, with a tentative D call TRBD2 (5 bases). CDR3: CASSVALGITYEQYF. CDR3 in DNA: TGTGCCAGCAGCGTAGCTCTCGGGATTACCTACGAGCAGTACTTC.